Listed below are T cell receptor beta chains from one sample, sequenced in a study of blood T cells in healthy people across ages. TCRdb recomputed calls from the 5' RACE reads with MiXCR, one row per CDR3 protein. The top ten hold around 22% of the sample, which has about 800,000 distinct CDR3 sequences, more than 45% seen once. Source material: blood. The receptors were gathered from a man aged 25 to 40 in good health. Each CDR3 is given with its conserved first and last residue. Each record gives: D gene, V gene, clone size, J gene, CDR3 DNA, CDR3 protein. A D gene is named only where the DNA matches it firmly. Not every row has a clone size; where given, it reads once, few, many or a size class.

TRBD1	TRBV20-1	once	TRBJ1-4	TGCAGTGCGCAGCCAGGGGGGCCTAATGAAAAACTGTTTTTT	CSAQPGGPNEKLFF
TRBD2	TRBV5-1	.	TRBJ2-1	TGCGCCAGCAGAACCGGGACTAGCCTCGATGAGCAGTTCTTC	CASRTGTSLDEQFF
.	TRBV5-4	.	TRBJ2-1	TGTGCCAGCAGCTTAGGCCTGATCGGGCTAGAGGAGCAGTTCTTC	CASSLGLIGLEEQFF
.	TRBV6-2/TRBV6-3	many	TRBJ2-6	TGTGCCAGCAGTTACTCTGGGGCCAACGTCCTGACTTTC	CASSYSGANVLTF
.	TRBV7-8	.	TRBJ1-1	TGTGCCAGCAGCGTAATGGACACTGAAGCTTTCTTT	CASSVMDTEAFF
TRBD1	TRBV9	.	TRBJ2-1	TGTGCCAGCAGCCCAGGGGGAGCAAGGCCCTACAATGAGCAGTTCTTC	CASSPGGARPYNEQFF
.	TRBV28	many	TRBJ1-2	TGTGCCACCCACCGACAGCCCTATGGCTACACCTTC	CATHRQPYGYTF
.	TRBV10-3	.	TRBJ2-1	TGTGCCATCAGTGCAATAGAGTACAATGAGCAGTTCTTC	CAISAIEYNEQFF
TRBD1	TRBV5-1	few	TRBJ1-2	TGTGCCAGCAGCCCTGACAGGGGGCAAGATGGCTACACCTTC	CASSPDRGQDGYTF
TRBD2	TRBV4-2	.	TRBJ2-5	TGTGCCAGCAGCCAATATCTTGCGGGGGGGCTGGAGACCCAGTACTTC	CASSQYLAGGLETQYF